The entry below describes one T cell receptor (beta chain). Its target is not known. TCRdb itself ran the RT-PCR reads through MiXCR, one entry per CDR3 protein. The data contain hundreds of thousands of distinct CDR3 sequences, around 8% of them singletons. These data belong to a study of response to subunit inactivated influenza vaccine. The CDR3 totals 15 residues. V lost 5 bases to trimming and J lost 2 bases, with 16 bases between them. Germline V lookup: CDR1 SGHRS, CDR2 YFSETQ. Study results and caveats: After each seasonal influenza vaccination, few new T cells are recruited, the authors suggested.

The specimen was PBMCs from blood, collected less than 25 months after vaccination. This chain joins TRBV5-1 and TRBJ2-5; D possibly corresponds to TRBD1 (6 bases). The receptor's source is a man in his fifties or sixties who received an inactivated influenza vaccine. CDR3 residues: CASREGGPPQETQYF. The CDR3 region has the DNA TGCGCCAGCAGGGAAGGGGGTCCCCCTCAAGAGACCCAGTACTTC.